Listed here are 10 T cell receptor beta chains from one sample, sequenced in a study of identical twins. TCRdb fed the 5' RACE reads into MiXCR, producing one record per CDR3 protein. The sample shows about 460,000 distinct CDR3 sequences, approximately 14% of them seen only once. This sample also belongs to another study, concerning yellow fever vaccine responses in identical twins.

The sequenced sample consisted of CD4+ T cells sorted from blood. The receptors shown here come from a woman aged 18-29 years in good health.

This clonotype has more than one count but fewer than ten. J is TRBJ2-5 and V is TRBV3-1; 11 positions agree with TRBD2. The junction had 6 bases not matched to a gene; V was cut back by 4 bases and J by 2 bases. The CDR3 has 16 residues. Germline values: CDR1 LGHDT, CDR2 YNNKEL (reference sequence). This chain's CDR3 is CASSLVSGRVQETQYF. The CDR3 bases are TGTGCCAGCAGCCTGGTTAGCGGGAGGGTACAAGAGACCCAGTACTTC.

The chain uses TRBV11-2 and TRBJ2-5; no clear D gene. CDR1 is SGHAT, CDR2 FQNNGV, per germline. V was pared by 4 bases and J by 7 bases, with 13 bases between. The CDR3 is 13 residues long. CDR3 nucleotides: TGTGCCAGCAGCTCTAAGTCCACCGGGACCCAGTACTTC. It encodes CASSSKSTGTQYF.

The chain links TRBV2 to TRBJ1-1; a weak D match, TRBD1 (5 bases). Trimming removed 0 bases at V and 4 bases at J, with 9 bases between. CDR1 SNHLY and CDR2 FYNNEI come from the germline V gene. This CDR3 spans 14 amino acids. The CDR3 region has the DNA TGTGCCAGCAGTGAAGCAGGAGGGGTCACTGAAGCTTTCTTT. Amino acids: CASSEAGGVTEAFF.

The chain employs TRBV7-2 and TRBJ2-1; 7 nucleotides agree with TRBD2. CDR3 length: 13 amino acids. Trimming took 5 bases from V and 9 from J; bases not matched to a gene: 7. Per the germline V gene, CDR1 is SGHTA and CDR2 is FQGNSA. CDR3 in DNA: TGTGCCAGCAGCCACGACGGGGGGAGTGAGCAGTTCTTC. Translating it yields CASSHDGGSEQFF.

This clonotype was counted between two and nine times. The rearrangement uses TRBV20-1 and TRBJ1-1; 7 bases are a match to TRBD1. Germline assignment: CDR1 DFQATT and CDR2 SNEGSKA (reference sequence). CDR3 length: 15 residues. J gave up 0 bases and V 3 bases, and 7 bases lay outside the gene matches. CDR3 protein: CSARGPGTVNTEAFF. CDR3 DNA sequence: TGCAGTGCTAGGGGTCCCGGGACAGTGAACACTGAAGCTTTCTTT.

V and J are TRBV12-3 or TRBV12-4 and TRBJ2-3, with D possibly being TRBD1 (6 bases). The CDR3 length is 13 residues. Trimming left V 6 bases short and J 2 bases short, with 9 bases between. CDR3 nucleotides: TGTGCCAGCAGACGGACAGTCACAGATACGCAGTATTTT. It yields the protein CASRRTVTDTQYF.

The chain uses TRBV6-1 and TRBJ2-2; D gene unclear. Germline CDR1 reads MNHNS; CDR2 reads SASEGT. The CDR3 consists of 14 residues. The V end lost 6 bases, the J end lost 3 bases, and 11 bases lay between the germline ends. The CDR3 DNA follows: TGTGCCAGCAGAGGCAGTATTGACACCGGGGAGCTGTTTTTT. Its translation: CASRGSIDTGELFF.

This clonotype turned up a few times. The DNA of the CDR3 is TGCGCCAGCAGCCAAGTATACGACACCCGTAATTCACCCCTCCACTTT. It translates to CASSQVYDTRNSPLHF. The rearrangement links TRBV4-3 to TRBJ1-6; D gene ambiguous. Germline values: CDR1 LGHNA, CDR2 YSLEER. The CDR3 consists of 16 residues. V was trimmed by 1 base and J by 6 bases, leaving 13 bases between them.

This clonotype was counted only a few times. This rearrangement joins TRBV21-1 to TRBJ2-7; the table names TRBD1, a call not compared with the DNA. TRBV21-1 corresponds to a pseudogene. This CDR3 is 20 amino acids long. The CDR3 sequence is CASSIKPGQGASRDSYEQYF. The CDR3 DNA is TGTGCCAGCAGCATCAAACCGGGACAGGGGGCTAGTAGGGACTCCTACGAGCAGTACTTC.

This clonotype was seen a handful of times. V gene TRBV30 combines with J gene TRBJ1-1; TRBD1 is a possible D gene (5 bases). Germline loops: CDR1 GTSNPN, CDR2 SVGIG (reference sequence). The CDR3 loop spans 12 amino acids. Trimming removed 4 bases at V and 4 bases at J, with 10 bases between. The chain's CDR3 is CAWMRQFTEAFF. The CDR3, as DNA: TGTGCCTGGATGAGACAGTTCACTGAAGCTTTCTTT.